The 23 T cell receptor beta chains below were found in one sample sequenced in a study of T cell repertoires in cytomegalovirus infection (dated by TCRdb to between 2018 and 2021). These receptors have no identified antigens. Taken with the paper, the label for treatment or condition translates to: in vitro stimulation with specific CMV peptide epitopes to enrich CMV-specific T cells. Instrument on record: Illumina HiSeq 1500. TCRdb took the public reads, trimmed them with fastp at Q25, ran MiXCR for clone calling and kept in-frame beta chains. CDR3 protein sequences are deduplicated, and each keeps its most common genes and DNA. The sample records some 920,000 distinct CDR3 sequences, approximately 30% of which are singletons. The ten largest clones add up to about an eighth of the sample. The input for sequencing was cultured CD8+ T cells from PBMCs, taken from culture after CMV antigen stimulation. The source is a human donor in good health (CMV status not recorded). Some clones in this sample may be carry-over from other donors' samples.

The genes are TRBV7-3 and TRBJ2-1, with TRBD2 matching 7 bases. The CDR3 is 16 residues long. Germline CDR1 reads SGHTA; CDR2 reads FQGTGA. The V gene end was trimmed by 3 bases and the J gene end by 8 bases; junction bases not matched to a gene: 13. The CDR3 protein is CASSFWGTGTTDEQFF. CDR3 DNA: TGTGCCAGCAGCTTCTGGGGGACGGGGACTACCGATGAGCAGTTCTTC.

This clonotype was seen repeatedly, ten times or more. This chain uses TRBV7-9 with TRBJ1-5; D perhaps matches TRBD1 (6 bases). V lost 3 bases and J 4 bases, leaving 16 bases between the germline ends. In germline, CDR1 is SEHNR, CDR2 FQNEAQ (reference sequence). CDR3 length: 16 residues. The CDR3 DNA reads TGTGCCAGCAGCTTGAGTACCGGGACAAGGAATCAGCCCCAGCATTTT. Protein sequence: CASSLSTGTRNQPQHF.

This chain joins TRBV5-3 and TRBJ2-7, with 8 bases matching TRBD2. TRBV5-3 counts as an open reading frame of uncertain function. The CDR3 length is 15 residues. V gave up 8 bases and J gave up 2 bases; unmatched junction bases: 12. The CDR3 DNA sequence: TGTGCCAGCAGCAGCCACAATAGCGGGACCTACGAGCAGTACGTC. Residues: CASSSHNSGTYEQYV.

V and J are TRBV27 and TRBJ2-1; D tentatively fits TRBD1 or TRBD2 (6 bases each). This CDR3 has 15 residues. The V end lost 7 bases, the J end lost 8 bases, and 21 bases lay between the germline ends. Germline-derived CDR1 and CDR2 are MNHEY and SMNVEV (reference sequence). For the CDR3, the DNA is TGTGCCAGCAACCGGGGGACCATAGAGGGGGATGAGCAGTTCTTC. Its translation is CASNRGTIEGDEQFF.

This clonotype appeared a few times. The chain carries TRBV9 and TRBJ2-3; TRBD2 matches 12 bases. The CDR3 is 17 amino acids. J lost 4 bases, V lost 0 bases, and 6 bases had no gene match. Germline CDR1 SGDLS, CDR2 YYNGEE. For the CDR3, the DNA is TGTGCCAGCAGCGTAGCGAGGCTAGCGGGGGGGCCAGATACGCAGTATTTT. The encoded protein is CASSVARLAGGPDTQYF.

The J gene is TRBJ1-6, the V gene TRBV14; weak D call: TRBD1 (5 bases). The CDR3 extends over 14 amino acids. The ends were cut back, 6 bases at V and 3 bases at J, with 9 bases in the middle. Germline CDR1 and CDR2: SGHDN and FVKESK. CDR3 sequence reads: CASSRQIYNSPLHF. CDR3 DNA: TGTGCCAGCAGTCGACAGATCTATAATTCACCCCTCCACTTT.

To note about this clonotype: Since a much larger clone is just one base distant, this may be a read error. The V call is TRBV6-2 or TRBV6-3, the J call TRBJ2-1; D is ambiguous. The CDR3 contains 16 residues. Germline values: CDR1 MNHEY, CDR2 SVGEGT. CDR3 sequence (DNA): TGTGTCAGCAGTGATGTAGGGCATTCTGACTACAATGAGCAGTTCTTC. Translating gives CVSSDVGHSDYNEQFF.

The table lists this clonotype with many counts. The rearrangement uses TRBV7-3 and TRBJ2-3, with 10 bases fitting TRBD2. There are 15 residues in the CDR3. CDR1 and CDR2 from the germline V gene are SGHTA and FQGTGA. V shed 6 bases and J 4 bases; nucleotides not matched to a gene: 7. The CDR3 nucleotides read TGTGCCAGCAGTCTAAGCGGGGGGGCCGCAGATACGCAGTATTTT. Amino acids: CASSLSGGAADTQYF. Drawing the rest from reference TRBV7-3 and TRBJ2-3, the complete variable domain is GAGVSQTPSNKVTEKGKYVELRCDPISGHTALYWYRQSLGQGPEFLIYFQGTGAADDSGLPNDRFFAVRPEGSVSTLKIQRTERGDSAVYLCASSLSGGAADTQYFGPGTRLTVL.

This clonotype was detected a few times. V and J are TRBV6-1 and TRBJ2-7; unclear D gene. V lost 3 bases to trimming and J lost 5 bases, with 14 bases between them. CDR1 is MNHNS, CDR2 SASEGT, per germline. The CDR3 totals 14 residues. In nucleotides, the CDR3 is TGTGCCAGCAGTGATATAGCCAGGATCGACGAGCAGTACTTC. Residues: CASSDIARIDEQYF.

The table lists this clonotype with a few counts. This rearrangement joins TRBV28 to TRBJ2-3; D possibly matches TRBD1 or TRBD2 (6 bases each). Trimming removed 7 bases from V and 4 bases from J, with 18 bases in between. The CDR3 sequence is 15 residues long. Germline V gives CDR1 MDHEN, CDR2 SYDVKM. The CDR3 protein is CASTRWGARADTQYF. The CDR3 DNA reads TGTGCCAGCACCCGATGGGGGGCAAGGGCAGATACGCAGTATTTT.

This clonotype was found many times. CDR3 bases: TGTGCCAGCAGCGACTCTACAGGGGTCAGTTCCTACGAGCAGTACTTC. Its protein product is CASSDSTGVSSYEQYF. The chain is built from TRBV7-9 and TRBJ2-7, with 7 bases lining up with TRBD1. Germline loops: CDR1 SEHNR, CDR2 FQNEAQ (reference sequence). This CDR3 is built from 16 residues. V dropped 5 bases and J dropped 1; count of bases not matched to a gene: 11.

This clonotype was counted only a few times. Germline is not matched at one junction end, which may reflect a read error. The rearrangement uses TRBV6-5 and TRBJ1-1, with 8 bases matching TRBD1. Germline V CDR1 and CDR2: MNHEY, SVGAGI. This CDR3 region has 17 residues. The CDR3 sequence: CASSDSRGLGGDTEAFF. For the CDR3, the DNA is TGTGCCAGCAGTGACTCCAGGGGGCTGGGGGGGGACACTGAAGCTTTCTTT.

This clonotype appeared a few times. The chain carries TRBV7-9 and TRBJ2-3, with D unresolved. Trimming removed 10 bases from V and 4 bases from J, with 9 bases in between. CDR3 size: 11 residues. Looked up from germline, CDR1 is SEHNR and CDR2 is FQNEAQ (reference sequence). The CDR3 loop reads CATAEPDTQYF. The CDR3 DNA follows: TGTGCCACCGCAGAACCAGATACGCAGTATTTT. Based on the CDR3 plus reference TRBV7-9 and TRBJ2-3, the full variable domain is DTGVSQNPRHKITKRGQNVTFRCDPISEHNRLYWYRQTLGQGPEFLTYFQNEAQLEKSRLLSDRFSAERPKGSFSTLEIQRTEQGDSAMYLCATAEPDTQYFGPGTRLTVL.

J is TRBJ1-4 and V is TRBV25-1; the D is unclear. The V gene lost 4 bases and the J gene lost 8 bases, with 8 bases spanning the gap. The CDR3 extends over 12 amino acids. CDR1 is MGHDK and CDR2 is SYGVNS in the germline V gene. The chain's CDR3 is CASSGHREKLFF. Written as DNA, the CDR3 is TGTGCCAGCAGTGGACATAGGGAAAAACTGTTTTTT.

The chain couples TRBV6-5 to TRBJ2-7, with 9 bases lining up with TRBD1. The CDR3 covers 16 residues. CDR1 MNHEY and CDR2 SVGAGI come from the germline V gene. J lost 5 bases, V lost 0 bases, and 8 bases had no gene match. As DNA, the CDR3 is TGTGCCAGCAGTTACTCGATAGGGACAGGGTGGGACGAGCAGTACTTC. Translating gives CASSYSIGTGWDEQYF.

The CDR3 protein is CASSVEGGLAGARGGTDTQYF. CDR3 coding DNA: TGTGCCAGCAGCGTAGAAGGGGGACTAGCGGGGGCCCGAGGGGGCACAGATACGCAGTATTTT. The V and J genes are TRBV9 and TRBJ2-3; 14 bases fit TRBD2. This CDR3 has 21 amino acids. Germline V gives CDR1 SGDLS, CDR2 YYNGEE. Germline trimming cut 0 bases from V and 1 base from J; bases unmatched to any gene: 13.

The table lists this clonotype with many counts. V is TRBV12-5 and J is TRBJ2-2; no reliable D call. The germline CDR1 and CDR2 sequences are LGHNT and FRNRAP. The CDR3 consists of 12 residues. Trimming took off 2 bases at V and 6 bases at J, with 4 bases between the two ends. CDR3 sequence reads: CASGLLAGELFF. CDR3 DNA: TGTGCTAGTGGTTTGCTGGCCGGGGAGCTGTTTTTT. Full variable domain (remainder filled in from reference TRBV12-5 and TRBJ2-2): DARVTQTPRHKVTEMGQEVTMRCQPILGHNTVFWYRQTMMQGLELLAYFRNRAPLDDSGMPKDRFSAEMPDATLATLKIQPSEPRDSAVYFCASGLLAGELFFGEGSRLTVL.

Of note for this clonotype: A junction end diverges from the germline sequence, so it may reflect a read error. The chain is built from TRBV15 and TRBJ1-2; D uncertain. Germline V lookup: CDR1 LNHNV, CDR2 YYDKDF (reference sequence). The CDR3 extends over 15 amino acids. CDR3 protein: CPTSKPLNRNYGYTF. CDR3 nucleotide sequence: TGTCCCACCAGCAAGCCCTTGAATCGCAACTATGGCTACACCTTC. Drawing the rest from reference TRBV15 and TRBJ1-2, the complete variable domain is DAMVIQNPRYQVTQFGKPVTLSCSQTLNHNVMYWYQQKSSQAPKLLFHYYDKDFNNEADTPDNFQSRRPNTSFCFLDIRSPGLGDTAMYLCPTSKPLNRNYGYTFGSGTRLTVV.

The J gene is TRBJ2-5, the V gene TRBV4-1; 8 bases are a match to TRBD1. CDR3 length equals 17 residues. V lost 0 bases and J lost 1; bases outside the gene matches: 7. CDR1 and CDR2 from the germline V gene are MGHRA and YSYEKL. The CDR3 coding sequence is TGCGCCAGCAGCCAAGAATACCGGGACAGGCTCCAAGAGACCCAGTACTTC. This codes for CASSQEYRDRLQETQYF.

The chain carries TRBV9 and TRBJ2-5, with TRBD2 matching over 13 bases. CDR3 size: 17 residues. Germline V gives CDR1 SGDLS, CDR2 YYNGEE. Unmatched junction bases numbered 6, after V lost 3 bases and J lost 1 base. The CDR3 region has the DNA TGTGCCAGCAGCGACGGACTAGCGGGGGTAGTCCAAGAGACCCAGTACTTC. This gives the protein CASSDGLAGVVQETQYF.

This clonotype was recorded many times. V is TRBV2 and J is TRBJ2-7, with no clear D. V was pared by 3 bases and J by 6 bases, with 21 bases between. Germline V gene lookup returns CDR1 SNHLY and CDR2 FYNNEI. This CDR3 is built from 16 residues. The CDR3 region is CASSDELSPPSTEQYF. The CDR3 DNA reads as TGTGCCAGCAGTGACGAGCTAAGTCCCCCCTCTACCGAGCAGTACTTC.

This clonotype was seen at least ten times. V is TRBV7-2 and J is TRBJ2-1; tentative D call: TRBD2 (7 bases). Germline V gene sequence: CDR1 SGHTA, CDR2 FQGNSA. V was pared by 4 bases and J by 1 base, with 11 bases between. This CDR3 is 15 amino acids long. Here the CDR3 DNA reads TGTGCCAGCAGCTGGGGGGGCCGATCCTACAATGAGCAGTTCTTC. This sequence encodes CASSWGGRSYNEQFF.

The chain uses TRBV7-9 and TRBJ2-3; 11 nucleotides line up with TRBD1. The length of the CDR3 is 14 residues. Germline trimming cut 11 bases from V and 6 bases from J; bases unmatched to any gene: 10. Germline V CDR1 and CDR2: SEHNR, FQNEAQ (reference sequence). The CDR3 DNA follows: TGTGCCCGCACCCGGACAGGGGGCGGGGATACGCAGTATTTT. Encoded protein: CARTRTGGGDTQYF. The entire variable domain, with the rest obtained from reference TRBV7-9 and TRBJ2-3, is as follows: DTGVSQNPRHKITKRGQNVTFRCDPISEHNRLYWYRQTLGQGPEFLTYFQNEAQLEKSRLLSDRFSAERPKGSFSTLEIQRTEQGDSAMYLCARTRTGGGDTQYFGPGTRLTVL.